This T cell receptor (beta chain) derives from a study of cytomegalovirus exposure and HLA in healthy donors. Amplification used 60 Vbeta primers and 13 Jbeta primers. Assay used: immunoSEQ multiplex PCR; TCRdb lists only in-frame clones, some missing. This sample has around 200,000 clones, with 75% found just once. Germline lookup yields CDR1 SEHNR and CDR2 FQNEAQ (reference sequence). V was clipped by 2 bases and J by 4 bases, with 7 bases between them. The CDR3 sequence is 13 residues long. J is TRBJ2-3 and V is TRBV7-9, with D hard to call. The sequence came from a male donor in good health and CMV-seronegative. The sample was PBMCs. The CDR3 coding sequence is TGTGCCAGCAGCTTAATATCTCCAGATACGCAGTATTTT. The encoded protein is CASSLISPDTQYF.